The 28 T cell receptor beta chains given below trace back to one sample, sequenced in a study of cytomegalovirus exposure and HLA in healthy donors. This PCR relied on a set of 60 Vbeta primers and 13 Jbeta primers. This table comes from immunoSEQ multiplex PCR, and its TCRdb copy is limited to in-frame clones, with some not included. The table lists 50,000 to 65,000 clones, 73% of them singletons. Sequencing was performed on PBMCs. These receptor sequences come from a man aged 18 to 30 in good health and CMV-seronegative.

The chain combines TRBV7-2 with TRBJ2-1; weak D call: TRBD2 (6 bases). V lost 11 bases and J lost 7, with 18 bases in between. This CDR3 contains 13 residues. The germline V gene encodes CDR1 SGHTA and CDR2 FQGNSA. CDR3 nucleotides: TGTGCCTCGAGCGGGCTAGCCAGGAATGAGCAGTTCTTC. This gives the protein CASSGLARNEQFF.

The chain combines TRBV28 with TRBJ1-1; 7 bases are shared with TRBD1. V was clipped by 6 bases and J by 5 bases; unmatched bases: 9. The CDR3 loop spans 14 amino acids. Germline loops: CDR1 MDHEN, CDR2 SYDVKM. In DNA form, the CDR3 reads TGTGCCAGCAGCCTCGACAGGGCTCGGACTGAAGCTTTCTTT. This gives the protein CASSLDRARTEAFF.

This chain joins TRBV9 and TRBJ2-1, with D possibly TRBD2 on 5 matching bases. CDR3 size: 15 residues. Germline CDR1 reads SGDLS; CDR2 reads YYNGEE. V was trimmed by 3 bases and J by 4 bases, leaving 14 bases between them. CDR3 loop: CASSATGGFYNEQFF. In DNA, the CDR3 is TGTGCCAGCAGCGCCACTGGCGGGTTTTACAATGAGCAGTTCTTC.

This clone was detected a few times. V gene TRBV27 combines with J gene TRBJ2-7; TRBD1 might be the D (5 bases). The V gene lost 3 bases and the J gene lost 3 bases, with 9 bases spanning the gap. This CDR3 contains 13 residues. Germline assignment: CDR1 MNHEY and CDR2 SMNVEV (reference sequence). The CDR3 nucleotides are TGTGCCAGCAGTTTGGGGCAGCACTACGAGCAGTACTTC. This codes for CASSLGQHYEQYF.

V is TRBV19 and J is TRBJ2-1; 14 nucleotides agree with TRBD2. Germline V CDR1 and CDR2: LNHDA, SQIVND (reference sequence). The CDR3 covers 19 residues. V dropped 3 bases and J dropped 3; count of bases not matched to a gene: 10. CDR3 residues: CASSIYGTSGSQSYNEQFF. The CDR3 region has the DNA TGTGCCAGTAGTATCTACGGGACTAGCGGGAGTCAGAGCTACAATGAGCAGTTCTTC.

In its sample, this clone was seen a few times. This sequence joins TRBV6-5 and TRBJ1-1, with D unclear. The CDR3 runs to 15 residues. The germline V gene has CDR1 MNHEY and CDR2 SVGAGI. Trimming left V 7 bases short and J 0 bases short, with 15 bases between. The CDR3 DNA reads TGTGCCAGCACCAACACGGCCGGGGTGAACACTGAAGCTTTCTTT. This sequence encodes CASTNTAGVNTEAFF.

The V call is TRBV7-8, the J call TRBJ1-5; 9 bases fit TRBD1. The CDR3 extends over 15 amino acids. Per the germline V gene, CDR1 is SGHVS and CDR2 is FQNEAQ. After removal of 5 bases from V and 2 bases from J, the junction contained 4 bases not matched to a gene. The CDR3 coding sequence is TGTGCCAGCAGCGCGCGGACAGGGGGCAATCAGCCCCAGCATTTT. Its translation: CASSARTGGNQPQHF.

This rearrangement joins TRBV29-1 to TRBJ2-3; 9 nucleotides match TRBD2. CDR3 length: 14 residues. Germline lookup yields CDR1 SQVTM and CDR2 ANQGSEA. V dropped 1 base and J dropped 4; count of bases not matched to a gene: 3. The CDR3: CSVEGGRASDTQYF. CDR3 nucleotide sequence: TGCAGCGTTGAAGGCGGGAGGGCATCAGATACGCAGTATTTT.

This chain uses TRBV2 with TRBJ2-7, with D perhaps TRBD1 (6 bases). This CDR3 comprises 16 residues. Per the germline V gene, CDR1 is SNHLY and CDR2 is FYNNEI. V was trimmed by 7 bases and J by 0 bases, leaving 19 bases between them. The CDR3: CASTLSRDKSSYEQYF. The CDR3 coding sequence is TGTGCCAGCACTCTATCCCGGGACAAGAGCTCCTACGAGCAGTACTTC. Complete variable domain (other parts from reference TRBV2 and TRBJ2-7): EPEVTQTPSHQVTQMGQEVILRCVPISNHLYFYWYRQILGQKVEFLVSFYNNEISEKSEIFDDQFSVERPDGSNFTLKIRSTKLEDSAMYFCASTLSRDKSSYEQYFGPGTRLTVT.

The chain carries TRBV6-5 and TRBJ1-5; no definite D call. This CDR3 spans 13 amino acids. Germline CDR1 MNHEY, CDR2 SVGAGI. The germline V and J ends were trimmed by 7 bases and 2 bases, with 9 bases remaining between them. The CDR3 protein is CASKMSGNQPQHF. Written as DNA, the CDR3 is TGTGCCAGCAAAATGTCCGGCAATCAGCCCCAGCATTTT.

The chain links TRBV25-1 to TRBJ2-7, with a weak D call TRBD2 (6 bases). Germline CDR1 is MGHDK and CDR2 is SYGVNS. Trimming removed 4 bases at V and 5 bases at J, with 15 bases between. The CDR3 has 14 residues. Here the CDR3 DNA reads TGTGCCAGCAGTGTAAGCGGCGGGGTCCACGAGCAGTACTTC. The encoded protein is CASSVSGGVHEQYF.

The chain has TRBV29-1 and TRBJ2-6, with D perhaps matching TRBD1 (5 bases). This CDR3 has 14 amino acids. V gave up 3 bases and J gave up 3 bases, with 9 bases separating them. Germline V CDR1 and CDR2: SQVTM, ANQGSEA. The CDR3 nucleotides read TGCAGCGTTGATGGGGCTGGTGGGGCCAACGTCCTGACTTTC. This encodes CSVDGAGGANVLTF.

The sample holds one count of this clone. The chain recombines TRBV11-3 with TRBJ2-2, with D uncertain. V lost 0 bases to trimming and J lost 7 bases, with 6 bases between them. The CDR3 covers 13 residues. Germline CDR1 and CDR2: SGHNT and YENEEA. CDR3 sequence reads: CASSLESSGELFF. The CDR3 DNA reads TGTGCCAGCAGCTTAGAATCGAGCGGGGAGCTGTTTTTT. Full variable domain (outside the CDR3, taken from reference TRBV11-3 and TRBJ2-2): EAGVVQSPRYKIIEKKQPVAFWCNPISGHNTLYWYLQNLGQGPELLIRYENEEAVDDSQLPKDRFSAERLKGVDSTLKIQPAELGDSAVYLCASSLESSGELFFGEGSRLTVL.

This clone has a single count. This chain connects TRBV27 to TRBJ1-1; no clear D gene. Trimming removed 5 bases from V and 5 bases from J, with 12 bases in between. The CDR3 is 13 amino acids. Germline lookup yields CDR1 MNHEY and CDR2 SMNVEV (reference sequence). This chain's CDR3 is CASSVHTGTEAFF. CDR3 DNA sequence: TGTGCCAGCAGTGTTCATACCGGGACTGAAGCTTTCTTT.

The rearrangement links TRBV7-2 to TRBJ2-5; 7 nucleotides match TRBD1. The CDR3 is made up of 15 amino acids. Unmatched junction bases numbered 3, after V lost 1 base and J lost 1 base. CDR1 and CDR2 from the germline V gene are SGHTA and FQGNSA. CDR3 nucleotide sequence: TGTGCCAGCAGCTTAGTGGACAGGTCCCAAGAGACCCAGTACTTC. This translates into CASSLVDRSQETQYF.

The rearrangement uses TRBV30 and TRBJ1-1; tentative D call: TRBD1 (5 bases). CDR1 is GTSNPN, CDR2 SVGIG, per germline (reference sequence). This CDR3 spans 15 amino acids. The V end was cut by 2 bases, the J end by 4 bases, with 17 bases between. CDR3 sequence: CAWSRGSGLGTEAFF. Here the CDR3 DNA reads TGTGCCTGGAGTCGAGGATCAGGGCTCGGCACTGAAGCTTTCTTT.

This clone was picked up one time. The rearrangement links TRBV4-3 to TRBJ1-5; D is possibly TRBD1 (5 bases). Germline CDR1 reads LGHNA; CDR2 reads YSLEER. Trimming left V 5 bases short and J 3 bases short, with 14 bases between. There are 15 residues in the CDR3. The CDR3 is CASSGSVTDNQPQHF. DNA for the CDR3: TGCGCCAGCAGCGGAAGTGTGACAGACAATCAGCCCCAGCATTTT.

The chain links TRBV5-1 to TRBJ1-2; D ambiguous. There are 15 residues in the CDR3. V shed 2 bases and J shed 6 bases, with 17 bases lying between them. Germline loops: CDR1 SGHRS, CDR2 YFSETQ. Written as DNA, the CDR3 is TGCGCCAGCAGCTTCACTCGGGGTGGAAGCCATGGCTACACCTTC. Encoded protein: CASSFTRGGSHGYTF.

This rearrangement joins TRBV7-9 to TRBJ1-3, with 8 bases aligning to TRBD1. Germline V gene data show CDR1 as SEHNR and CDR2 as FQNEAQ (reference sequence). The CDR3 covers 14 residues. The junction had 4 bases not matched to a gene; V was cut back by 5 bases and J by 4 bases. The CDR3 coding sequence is TGTGCCAGCAGCGTGACAGGGGTCGGAAACACCATATATTTT. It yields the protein CASSVTGVGNTIYF.

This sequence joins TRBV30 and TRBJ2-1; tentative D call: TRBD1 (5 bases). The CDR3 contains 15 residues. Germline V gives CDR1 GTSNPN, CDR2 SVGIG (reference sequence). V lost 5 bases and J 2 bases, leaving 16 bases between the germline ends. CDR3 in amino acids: CAWDRGTAPYNEQFF. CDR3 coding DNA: TGTGCCTGGGACAGAGGCACAGCCCCCTACAATGAGCAGTTCTTC.

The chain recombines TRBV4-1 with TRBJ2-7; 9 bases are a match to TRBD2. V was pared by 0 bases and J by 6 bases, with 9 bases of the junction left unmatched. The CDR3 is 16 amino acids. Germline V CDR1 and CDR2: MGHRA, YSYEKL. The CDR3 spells CASSQEGSGSLGEQYF. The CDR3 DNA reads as TGCGCCAGCAGCCAAGAGGGTAGCGGGAGTCTCGGCGAGCAGTACTTC.

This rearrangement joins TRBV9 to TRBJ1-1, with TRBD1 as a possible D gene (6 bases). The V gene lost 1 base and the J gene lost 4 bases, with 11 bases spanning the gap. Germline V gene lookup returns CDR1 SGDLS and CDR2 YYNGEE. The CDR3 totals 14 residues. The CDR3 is CASSVLGAGTEAFF. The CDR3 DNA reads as TGTGCCAGCAGCGTATTGGGGGCCGGCACTGAAGCTTTCTTT. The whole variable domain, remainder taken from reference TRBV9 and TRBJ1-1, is DSGVTQTPKHLITATGQRVTLRCSPRSGDLSVYWYQQSLDQGLQFLIQYYNGEERAKGNILERFSAQQFPDLHSELNLSSLELGDSALYFCASSVLGAGTEAFFGQGTRLTVV.

The chain's CDR3 is CRSQGSTEAFF. The DNA for the CDR3 is TGCCGGTCTCAGGGGAGTACTGAAGCTTTCTTT. The chain combines TRBV20-1 with TRBJ1-1, with D perhaps TRBD1 (6 bases). This CDR3 is 11 amino acids long. Per the germline V gene, CDR1 is DFQATT and CDR2 is SNEGSKA (reference sequence).

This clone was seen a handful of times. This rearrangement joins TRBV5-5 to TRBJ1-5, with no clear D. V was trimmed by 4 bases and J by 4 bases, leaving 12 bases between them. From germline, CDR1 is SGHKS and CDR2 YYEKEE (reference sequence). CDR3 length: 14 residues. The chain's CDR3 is CASSAAGGNQPQHF. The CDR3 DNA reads TGTGCCAGCAGCGCCGCCGGAGGAAATCAGCCCCAGCATTTT. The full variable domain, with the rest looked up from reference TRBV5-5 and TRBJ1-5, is DAGVTQSPTHLIKTRGQQVTLRCSPISGHKSVSWYQQVLGQGPQFIFQYYEKEERGRGNFPDRFSARQFPNYSSELNVNALLLGDSALYLCASSAAGGNQPQHFGDGTRLSIL.

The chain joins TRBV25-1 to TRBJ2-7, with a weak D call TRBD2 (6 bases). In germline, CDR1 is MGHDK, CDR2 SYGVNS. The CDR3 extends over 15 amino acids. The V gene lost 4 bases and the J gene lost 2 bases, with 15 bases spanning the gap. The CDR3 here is CASSGMGGGPYEQYF. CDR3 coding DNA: TGTGCCAGCAGTGGGATGGGGGGAGGCCCCTACGAGCAGTACTTC.

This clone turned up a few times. As DNA, the CDR3 is TGTGCCAGCAGCTCGGGGGACGGGAATCAGCCCCAGCATTTT. It translates to CASSSGDGNQPQHF. The chain recombines TRBV7-9 with TRBJ1-5; possible D gene TRBD1, 5 bases. With 4 bases removed from V and 4 bases from J, the gap between germline ends came to 11 bases. The length of the CDR3 is 14 residues. The V gene's germline CDR1 is SEHNR and CDR2 FQNEAQ (reference sequence).

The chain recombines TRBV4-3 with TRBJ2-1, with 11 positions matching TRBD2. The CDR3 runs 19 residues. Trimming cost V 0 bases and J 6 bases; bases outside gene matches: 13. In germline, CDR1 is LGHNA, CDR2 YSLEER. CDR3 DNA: TGCGCCAGCAGCCAAGATGAGGATACTAGCGGGAGAGCCTTCAATGAGCAGTTCTTC. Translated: CASSQDEDTSGRAFNEQFF.

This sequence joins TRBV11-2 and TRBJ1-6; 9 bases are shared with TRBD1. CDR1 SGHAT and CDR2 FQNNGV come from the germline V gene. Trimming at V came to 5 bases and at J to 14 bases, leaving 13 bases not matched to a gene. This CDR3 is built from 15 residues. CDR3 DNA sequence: TGTGCCAGCAGCCGGATCAAGACAGGGGGAAAAGCCCTCCACTTT. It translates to CASSRIKTGGKALHF.